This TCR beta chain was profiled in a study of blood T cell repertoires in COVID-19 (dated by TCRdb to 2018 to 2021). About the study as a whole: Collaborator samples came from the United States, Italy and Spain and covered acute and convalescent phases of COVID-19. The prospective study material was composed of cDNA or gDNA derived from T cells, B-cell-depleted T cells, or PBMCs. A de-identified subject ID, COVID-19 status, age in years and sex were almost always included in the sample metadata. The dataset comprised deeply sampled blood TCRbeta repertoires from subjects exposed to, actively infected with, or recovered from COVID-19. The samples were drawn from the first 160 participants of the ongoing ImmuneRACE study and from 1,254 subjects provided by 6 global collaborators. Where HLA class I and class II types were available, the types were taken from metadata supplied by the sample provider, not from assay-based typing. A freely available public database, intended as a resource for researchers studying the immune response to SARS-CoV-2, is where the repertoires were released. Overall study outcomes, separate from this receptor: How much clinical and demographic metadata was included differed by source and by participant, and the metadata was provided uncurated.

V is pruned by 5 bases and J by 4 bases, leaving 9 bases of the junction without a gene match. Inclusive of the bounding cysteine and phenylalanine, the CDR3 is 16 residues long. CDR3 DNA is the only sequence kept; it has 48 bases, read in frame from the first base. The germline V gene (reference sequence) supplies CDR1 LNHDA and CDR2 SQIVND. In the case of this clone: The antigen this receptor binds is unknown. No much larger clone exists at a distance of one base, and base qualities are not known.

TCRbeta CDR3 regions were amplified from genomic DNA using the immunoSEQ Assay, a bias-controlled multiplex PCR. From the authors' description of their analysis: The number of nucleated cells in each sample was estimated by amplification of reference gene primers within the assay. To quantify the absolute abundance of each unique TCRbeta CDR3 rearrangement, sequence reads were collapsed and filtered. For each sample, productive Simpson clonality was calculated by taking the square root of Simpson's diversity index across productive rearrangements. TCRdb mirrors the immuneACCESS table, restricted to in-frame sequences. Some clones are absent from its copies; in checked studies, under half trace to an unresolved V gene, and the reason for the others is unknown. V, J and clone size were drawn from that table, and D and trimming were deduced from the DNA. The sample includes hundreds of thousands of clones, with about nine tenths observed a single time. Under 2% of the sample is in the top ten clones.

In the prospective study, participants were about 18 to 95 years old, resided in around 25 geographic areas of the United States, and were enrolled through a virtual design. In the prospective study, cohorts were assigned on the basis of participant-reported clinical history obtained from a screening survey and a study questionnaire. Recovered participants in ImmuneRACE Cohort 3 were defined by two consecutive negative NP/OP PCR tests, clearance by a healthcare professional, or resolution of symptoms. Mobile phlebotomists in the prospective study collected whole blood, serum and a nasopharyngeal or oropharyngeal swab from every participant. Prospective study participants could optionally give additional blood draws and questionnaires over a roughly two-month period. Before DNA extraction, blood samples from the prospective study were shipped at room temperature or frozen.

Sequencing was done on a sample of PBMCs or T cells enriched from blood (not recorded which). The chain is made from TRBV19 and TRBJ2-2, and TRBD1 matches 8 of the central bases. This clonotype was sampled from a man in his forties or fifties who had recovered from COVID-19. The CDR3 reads CASSQPGQDFTGELFF. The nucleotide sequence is TGTGCCAGTAGTCAACCGGGACAGGACTTCACCGGGGAGCTGTTTTTT.